This passage covers 4 T cell receptor beta chains from one sample sequenced in a study of persistence of HIV-infected CD4 T cells. These receptors' targets are unknown. Cells were stimulated with CMV-infected fibroblast lysates at 10 ug/mL. CD40L/CD69 double-negative CD45RO-high memory CD4+ T cells were collected. Sequencing used immunoSEQ version 4 in survey mode. Only in-frame clones appear in the TCRdb table, and some are missing; sequencing was by immunoSEQ multiplex PCR. The sample shows 40,000 to 50,000 clones, about 80% of them seen only once. The input for sequencing was CD4+ T cells sorted from PBMCs after approximately 19-hour stimulation, taken from a patient who received antiretroviral therapy. These receptors were collected from an adult man with HIV who was CMV-seropositive.

V gene TRBV11-3 combines with J gene TRBJ1-6, with no clear D. Trimming left V 0 bases short and J 8 bases short, with 5 bases between. From germline, CDR1 is SGHNT and CDR2 YENEEA. This CDR3 has 13 residues. CDR3 amino acids: CASSLDGHSPLHF. In DNA form, the CDR3 reads TGTGCCAGCAGCTTAGATGGTCATTCACCCCTCCACTTT.

The CDR3 region has the DNA TGTGCCAGCAGCCCGGGACAAACTAGCACAGATACGCAGTATTTT. It translates to CASSPGQTSTDTQYF. The rearrangement uses TRBV2 and TRBJ2-3, with D maybe TRBD1 (6 bases). Germline V gene data show CDR1 as SNHLY and CDR2 as FYNNEI. There are 15 residues in the CDR3. Trimming cost V 6 bases and J 0 bases, with 13 bases left between them.

A few counts support this clone. The V and J genes are TRBV19 and TRBJ1-5, with a possible D match to TRBD1 (6 bases). Germline assignment: CDR1 LNHDA and CDR2 SQIVND (reference sequence). This CDR3 is built from 14 residues. V lost 3 bases, J lost 6 bases, and 12 bases lay in between. For the CDR3, the DNA is TGTGCCAGTAGTATTGGCAGGGGTGTTCAGCCCCAGCATTTT. Translated: CASSIGRGVQPQHF.

The V call is TRBV20-1, the J call TRBJ2-5, with D unresolved. The V end was cut by 0 bases, the J end by 8 bases, with 7 bases between. Germline V lookup: CDR1 DFQATT, CDR2 SNEGSKA (reference sequence). The CDR3 is 11 residues long. CDR3 region: CSARDTYTQYF. CDR3 coding DNA: TGCAGTGCTAGAGACACCTACACCCAGTACTTC.